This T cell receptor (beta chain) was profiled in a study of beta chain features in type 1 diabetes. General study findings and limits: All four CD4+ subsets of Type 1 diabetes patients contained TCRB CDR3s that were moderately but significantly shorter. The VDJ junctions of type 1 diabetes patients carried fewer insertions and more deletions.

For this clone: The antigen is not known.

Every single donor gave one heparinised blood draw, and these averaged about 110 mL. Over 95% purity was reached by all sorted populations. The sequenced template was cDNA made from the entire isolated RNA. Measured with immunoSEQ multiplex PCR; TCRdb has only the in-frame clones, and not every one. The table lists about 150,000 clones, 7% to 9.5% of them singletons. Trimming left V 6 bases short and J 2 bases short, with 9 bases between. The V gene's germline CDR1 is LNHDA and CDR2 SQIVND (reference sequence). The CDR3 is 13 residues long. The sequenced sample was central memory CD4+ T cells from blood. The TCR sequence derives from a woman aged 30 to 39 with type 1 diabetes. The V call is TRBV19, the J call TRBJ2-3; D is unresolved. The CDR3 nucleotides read TGTGCCAGTAGCTCTAGAAACACAGATACGCAGTATTTT. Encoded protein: CASSSRNTDTQYF.